This T cell receptor beta chain was captured in a study of early T cells in non-severe SARS-CoV-2 infection. Study-wide background: Bulk RNA from unsorted whole blood was sequenced; chains were unpaired.

This clonotype was counted at least ten times. Its cognate antigen is unknown. Individual cDNA molecules were tagged with unique molecular identifiers, the study reported. TCRdb re-analysed the 5' RACE reads in MiXCR, keeping a single row per CDR3 protein. The sample lists about 30,000 distinct CDR3 sequences, 5.5% to 8% occurring once. Germline CDR1 is MDHEN and CDR2 is SYDVKM. There are 14 residues in the CDR3. The V and J ends lost 2 bases and 14 bases respectively, with 16 bases between them. Broader study findings: Reliance on VDJdb matching favored anti-spike CD8 responses; private and CD4 specificities were missed.

The chain is built from TRBV28 and TRBJ1-6; a weak D match, TRBD1 (5 bases). The receptor was isolated from an adult who was a healthcare worker with PCR-confirmed SARS-CoV-2 infection or an uninfected control (not recorded which). The sequenced sample was whole blood. The CDR3 here is CASSLEGRAGSLHF. The CDR3 coding sequence is TGTGCCAGCAGTTTAGAGGGACGGGCGGGGTCCCTCCACTTT.